This TCR beta chain was sequenced for a study of T cell responses to AZD1222 COVID-19 vaccine. Sequencing was performed with immunoSEQ multiplex PCR; in TCRdb, only in-frame clones are kept and a portion is missing. The table records under 200,000 clones, 90% to 95% of them present only once. The trim removed 5 bases at V and 0 bases at J, leaving 7 bases unmatched. The germline gives CDR1 SNHLY, CDR2 FYNNEI. The CDR3 is 15 amino acids. The sample in question was peripheral blood, obtained on day 0 of AZD1222 vaccination. The chain is built from TRBV2 and TRBJ2-7, with 7 bases identical to TRBD1. The source is an adult in good health. Written as DNA, the CDR3 is TGTGCCAGCAGTCGCGACAGGGCGGACTCCTACGAGCAGTACTTC. It translates to CASSRDRADSYEQYF.